The 4 T cell receptor beta chains presented below share a single source sample, sequenced in a study of blood T cell repertoires in COVID-19. Assay: immunoSEQ multiplex PCR; the TCRdb copy retains only in-frame clones and omits some. The sample carries roughly 250,000 clones, approximately 80% recorded once. The sequencing input was peripheral blood. The receptors shown here come from a woman at least 80 years old with acute or convalescent COVID-19.

The chain carries TRBV18 and TRBJ2-7; a possible D gene is TRBD2 (6 bases). Germline CDR1 reads KGHSH; CDR2 reads LQKENI. The CDR3 consists of 13 residues. V lost 5 bases and J 2 bases, leaving 10 bases between the germline ends. CDR3 nucleotides: TGTGCCAGCTCATCGGGAGCGGCCTACGAGCAGTACTTC. Translation gives CASSSGAAYEQYF.

The J gene is TRBJ1-2, the V gene TRBV6-5; D is uncertain. This CDR3 comprises 13 residues. V lost 5 bases to trimming and J lost 5 bases, with 12 bases between them. In germline, CDR1 is MNHEY, CDR2 SVGAGI. The CDR3 is CASSPLTRYGYTF. The CDR3 region has the DNA TGTGCCAGCAGTCCTCTTACGCGATATGGCTACACCTTC.

The chain carries TRBV6-2 or TRBV6-3 and TRBJ2-1, with 9 bases identical to TRBD1. The trim removed 6 bases at V and 8 bases at J, leaving 14 bases unmatched. This CDR3 is built from 16 residues. Germline V gene data show CDR1 as MNHEY and CDR2 as SVGEGT. The CDR3 loop reads CASSPMGTGNHHEQFF. DNA for the CDR3: TGTGCCAGCAGCCCCATGGGGACAGGGAATCATCATGAGCAGTTCTTC.

This chain links TRBV18 with TRBJ2-1, with 16 positions matching TRBD2. CDR3 length: 18 residues. The germline V gene has CDR1 KGHSH and CDR2 LQKENI. V lost 9 bases, J lost 4 bases, and 12 bases stayed unmatched. The CDR3 sequence: CASFTRGTSGRGYNEQFF. The CDR3 region has the DNA TGTGCCAGTTTCACCAGAGGGACTAGCGGGAGGGGATACAATGAGCAGTTCTTC.